The rows below give T cell receptor beta chains drawn from one sample of a study of radiation and T cells in renal cell carcinoma. The method was immunoSEQ multiplex PCR; TCRdb's version includes in-frame clones alone and lacks a portion of them. The sample includes around 170,000 clones, roughly nine tenths of them seen just once. This specimen was blood, taken from a patient whose treatment included radiotherapy and nephrectomy. The receptors derive from a woman aged 45 to 65 with renal cell carcinoma. Both conserved end residues are part of each CDR3. The order of the fields is V gene, clone size, J gene, D gene, CDR3 protein, CDR3 DNA. A D gene is named only where the DNA matches it firmly. Size is omitted from some rows. Given values are once, few, many or a class for expanded clones.

TRBV7-2,-,TRBJ2-1,-,CASSLSRTNNEQFF,TGTGCCAGCAGCTTATCCAGGACGAACAATGAGCAGTTCTTC
TRBV9,once,TRBJ1-6,-,CASSPQLGQGDSPLHF,TGTGCCAGCAGCCCACAATTAGGGCAGGGTGACTCACCCCTCCACTTT
TRBV10-3,-,TRBJ2-2,TRBD1,CAISPGQGADGELFF,TGTGCCATCAGTCCGGGACAGGGGGCGGACGGGGAGCTGTTTTTT
TRBV7-9,once,TRBJ1-6,-,CASSLAGGENSPLHF,TGTGCCAGCAGCTTAGCTGGGGGGGAGAATTCACCCCTCCACTTT
TRBV6-4,few,TRBJ2-2,TRBD2,CASSLAGDTGELFF,TGTGCCAGCAGTCTAGCGGGGGACACCGGGGAGCTGTTTTTT
TRBV30,few,TRBJ2-4,-,CAWSVKQLAKNIQYF,TGTGCCTGGAGTGTCAAGCAACTAGCCAAAAACATTCAGTACTTC
TRBV7-2,-,TRBJ2-5,-,CASSFEILGSSVKYF,TGTGCCAGCAGCTTTGAAATTTTGGGGAGCTCCGTCAAGTACTTC
TRBV29-1,-,TRBJ2-5,-,CSVERTVYQETQYF,TGCAGCGTTGAGAGGACCGTGTACCAAGAGACCCAGTACTTC
TRBV2,-,TRBJ2-3,-,CASNRNTDTQYF,TGTGCCAGCAACAGGAACACAGATACGCAGTATTTT
TRBV7-2,-,TRBJ1-5,-,CASSLVVGSNQPQHF,TGTGCCAGCAGCTTAGTGGTAGGTAGCAATCAGCCCCAGCATTTT
TRBV13,once,TRBJ1-2,-,CASSFQGTYGYTF,TGTGCCAGCAGCTTTCAGGGTACCTATGGCTACACCTTC
TRBV6-5,-,TRBJ1-4,-,CASSYQTAATNEKLFF,TGTGCCAGCAGTTACCAGACGGCGGCAACTAATGAAAAACTGTTTTTT
TRBV6-6,once,TRBJ1-3,-,CASSYSSGRGNTIYF,TGTGCCAGCAGTTACTCGAGCGGGAGGGGAAACACCATATATTTT
TRBV6-5,once,TRBJ1-1,-,CASGGATEAFF,TGTGCCAGCGGGGGGGCCACTGAAGCTTTCTTT
TRBV11-3,-,TRBJ2-3,TRBD2,CASSSSGASTDTQYF,TGTGCCAGCAGCAGCAGCGGGGCTAGCACAGATACGCAGTATTTT
TRBV6-5,-,TRBJ2-3,TRBD2,CASKPSGGGDTQYF,TGTGCCAGCAAACCTAGCGGGGGCGGAGATACGCAGTATTTT
TRBV7-2,-,TRBJ2-7,TRBD1,CASSLQGQGLLYEQYF,TGTGCCAGCAGCTTACAGGGACAGGGACTCCTCTACGAGCAGTACTTC
TRBV19,-,TRBJ1-2,TRBD1,CASSAQQGGDYGYTF,TGTGCCAGTTCCGCTCAACAGGGGGGGGACTATGGCTACACCTTC
TRBV2,-,TRBJ1-2,TRBD1,CASSEGATGGAGYTF,TGTGCCAGCAGTGAGGGGGCGACAGGGGGCGCGGGCTACACCTTC
TRBV7-9,few,TRBJ1-6,-,CASSGSSGKVAPLHF,TGTGCCAGCAGCGGATCATCCGGGAAGGTTGCACCCCTCCACTTT
TRBV29-1,-,TRBJ2-3,TRBD2,CSVRTGTSGGPSWTDTQYF,TGCAGCGTTCGAACCGGGACTAGCGGGGGGCCGAGTTGGACAGATACGCAGTATTTT
TRBV25-1,few,TRBJ2-2,TRBD1,CASSEYAGGVKKLFF,TGTGCCAGCAGTGAATATGCAGGGGGTGTCAAGAAGCTGTTTTTT
TRBV9,-,TRBJ1-2,-,CASSVDLESDYGYTF,TGTGCCAGCAGCGTAGATCTGGAGTCCGACTATGGCTACACCTTC
TRBV19,-,TRBJ1-3,TRBD1,CASSRTGTAGNTIYF,TGTGCCAGTAGTAGGACAGGGACTGCTGGAAACACCATATATTTT
TRBV19,-,TRBJ1-2,TRBD1,CASSIDLGQGGGYTF,TGTGCCAGTAGTATAGATCTGGGACAGGGTGGAGGCTACACCTTC
TRBV6-5,-,TRBJ1-1,-,CASSYDGRRRNTEAFF,TGTGCCAGCAGTTACGACGGCCGACGTAGGAACACTGAAGCTTTCTTT
TRBV9,-,TRBJ1-3,TRBD1,CASSFQTGGEGNTIYF,TGTGCCAGCAGCTTCCAGACAGGGGGGGAAGGAAACACCATATATTTT
TRBV29-1,-,TRBJ2-5,TRBD1,CSVLGQGETQYF,TGCAGCGTCTTAGGACAGGGGGAGACCCAGTACTTC
TRBV7-7,-,TRBJ2-2,-,CASSPVVGGELFF,TGTGCTAGCAGCCCCGTGGTAGGCGGGGAGCTGTTTTTT
TRBV18,-,TRBJ1-4,-,CASSPGEKLFF,TGTGCCAGCTCACCGGGCGAAAAACTGTTTTTT
TRBV7-2,-,TRBJ2-7,-,CASSLEGPGVSEQYF,TGTGCCAGCAGCTTAGAGGGTCCGGGGGTGTCCGAGCAGTACTTC
TRBV5-6,-,TRBJ2-7,-,CASSLEVSRAHEQYF,TGTGCCAGCAGCTTGGAAGTGTCCAGGGCGCACGAGCAGTACTTC
TRBV6-5,once,TRBJ1-2,-,CASSYMWGNGYTF,TGTGCCAGCAGTTACATGTGGGGCAATGGCTACACCTTC
TRBV2,once,TRBJ2-7,-,CASILGGSLYEQYF,TGTGCCAGCATCCTGGGCGGCTCCCTTTACGAGCAGTACTTC
TRBV5-1,-,TRBJ2-5,-,CASSLTGRQETQYF,TGCGCCAGCAGCTTGACGGGCCGCCAAGAGACCCAGTACTTC
TRBV2,-,TRBJ2-1,-,CASRFTSSFTNEQFF,TGTGCCAGCAGGTTTACTAGCTCTTTCACCAATGAGCAGTTCTTC
TRBV30,-,TRBJ1-5,-,CAWSVGNQPQHF,TGTGCCTGGAGTGTGGGCAATCAGCCCCAGCATTTT
TRBV19,-,TRBJ1-6,-,CASSIGFNSPLHF,TGTGCCAGTAGTATCGGGTTTAATTCACCCCTCCACTTT
TRBV6-1,-,TRBJ1-2,TRBD1,CASSGQGSGDYGYTF,TGTGCCAGCAGTGGACAGGGTTCGGGTGACTATGGCTACACCTTC
TRBV4-2,-,TRBJ2-3,-,CASSQDYRRTDTQYF,TGTGCCAGCAGCCAAGATTACAGGCGCACAGATACGCAGTATTTT
TRBV5-1,-,TRBJ2-1,-,CASSLRQELEQFF,TGCGCCAGCAGCTTGCGGCAGGAACTTGAGCAGTTCTTC
TRBV15,-,TRBJ2-1,TRBD2,CATSRDRRLAGGWNEQFF,TGTGCCACCAGCAGAGATCGACGACTAGCGGGGGGCTGGAATGAGCAGTTCTTC
TRBV19,-,TRBJ2-7,-,CASSIQGDGLYEQYF,TGTGCCAGTAGTATTCAAGGTGACGGCCTCTACGAGCAGTACTTC
TRBV7-9,-,TRBJ2-3,TRBD2,CASSNPSTRGGGTQYF,TGTGCCAGCAGTAACCCTTCCACCCGGGGGGGCGGTACGCAGTATTTT
TRBV28,-,TRBJ1-1,-,CASRPSMNTEAFF,TGTGCCAGCAGACCATCCATGAACACTGAAGCTTTCTTT
TRBV19,-,TRBJ2-6,TRBD1,CASRDRGRSGANVLTF,TGTGCCAGTAGGGACAGGGGGCGATCTGGGGCCAACGTCCTGACTTTC
TRBV6-1,-,TRBJ1-4,TRBD1,CAGQGYTNEKLFF,TGTGCCGGACAGGGTTACACTAATGAAAAACTGTTTTTT
TRBV5-4,-,TRBJ1-1,-,CASSLRGNTEAFF,TGTGCCAGCAGCTTACGGGGGAACACTGAAGCTTTCTTT
TRBV5-1,-,TRBJ2-2,-,CASSLYSLNTGELFF,TGCGCCAGCAGCTTGTATTCTCTGAACACCGGGGAGCTGTTTTTT
TRBV5-4,-,TRBJ1-2,-,CASSARGSSVGYGYTF,TGTGCCAGCAGCGCGCGAGGCAGTTCAGTTGGCTATGGCTACACCTTC